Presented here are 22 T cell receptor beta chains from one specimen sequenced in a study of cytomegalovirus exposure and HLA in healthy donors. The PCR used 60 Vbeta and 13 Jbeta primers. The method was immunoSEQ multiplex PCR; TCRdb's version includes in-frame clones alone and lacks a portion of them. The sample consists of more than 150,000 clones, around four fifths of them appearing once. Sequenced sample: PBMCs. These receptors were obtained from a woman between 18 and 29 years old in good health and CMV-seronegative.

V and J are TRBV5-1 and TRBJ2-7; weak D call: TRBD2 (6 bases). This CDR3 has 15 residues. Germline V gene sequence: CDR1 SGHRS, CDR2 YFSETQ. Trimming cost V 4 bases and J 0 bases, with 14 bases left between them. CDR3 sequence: CASSTGVSSSYEQYF. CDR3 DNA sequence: TGCGCCAGCAGCACGGGGGTGTCAAGCTCCTACGAGCAGTACTTC.

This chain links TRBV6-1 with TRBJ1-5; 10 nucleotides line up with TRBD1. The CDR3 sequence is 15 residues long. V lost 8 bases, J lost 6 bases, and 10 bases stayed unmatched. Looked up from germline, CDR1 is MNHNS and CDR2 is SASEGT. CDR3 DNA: TGTGCCAGCCTGTCCCGGGACAGGGGCGGTCAGCCCCAGCATTTT. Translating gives CASLSRDRGGQPQHF.

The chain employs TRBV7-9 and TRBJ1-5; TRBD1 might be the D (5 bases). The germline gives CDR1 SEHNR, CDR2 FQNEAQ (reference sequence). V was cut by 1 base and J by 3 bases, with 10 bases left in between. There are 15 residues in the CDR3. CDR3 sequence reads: CASSLGKGLNQPQHF. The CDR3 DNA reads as TGTGCCAGCAGCTTAGGTAAGGGGCTCAATCAGCCCCAGCATTTT.

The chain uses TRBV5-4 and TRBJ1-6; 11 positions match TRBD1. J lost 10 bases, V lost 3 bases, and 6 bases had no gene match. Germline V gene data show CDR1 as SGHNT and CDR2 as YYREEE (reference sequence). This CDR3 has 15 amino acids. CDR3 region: CASSSDRGLRSPLHF. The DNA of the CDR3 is TGTGCCAGCAGCTCGGACAGGGGGCTGAGGTCACCCCTCCACTTT.

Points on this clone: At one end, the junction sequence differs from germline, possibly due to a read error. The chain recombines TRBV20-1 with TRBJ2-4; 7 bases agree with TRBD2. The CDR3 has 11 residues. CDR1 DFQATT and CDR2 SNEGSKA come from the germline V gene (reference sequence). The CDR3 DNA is TGCAGTGCCCCACGGGGGAGGGTGGAAAACTTC. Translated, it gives CSAPRGRVENF.

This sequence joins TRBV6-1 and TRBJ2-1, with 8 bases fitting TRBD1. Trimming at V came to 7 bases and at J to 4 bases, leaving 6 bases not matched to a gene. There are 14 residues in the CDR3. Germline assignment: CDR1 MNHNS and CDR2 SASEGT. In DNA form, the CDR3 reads TGTGCCAGCATGAGGGACAGGAAATACAATGAGCAGTTCTTC. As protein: CASMRDRKYNEQFF.

CDR3 in DNA: TGTGCCAGCAGACTCGACAGATACCAAGAGACCCAGTACTTC. This sequence encodes CASRLDRYQETQYF. The chain carries TRBV2 and TRBJ2-5; D is perhaps TRBD1 (5 bases). The germline gives CDR1 SNHLY, CDR2 FYNNEI. This CDR3 spans 14 amino acids. Deletions cut 6 bases from V and 0 bases from J, with 11 bases between.

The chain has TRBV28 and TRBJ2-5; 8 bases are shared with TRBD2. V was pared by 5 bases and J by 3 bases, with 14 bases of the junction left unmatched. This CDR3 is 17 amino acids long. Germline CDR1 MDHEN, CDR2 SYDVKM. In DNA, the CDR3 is TGTGCCAGCAGTCCCCCGGGTCCTACTAGCGGCAAAGAGACCCAGTACTTC. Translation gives CASSPPGPTSGKETQYF.

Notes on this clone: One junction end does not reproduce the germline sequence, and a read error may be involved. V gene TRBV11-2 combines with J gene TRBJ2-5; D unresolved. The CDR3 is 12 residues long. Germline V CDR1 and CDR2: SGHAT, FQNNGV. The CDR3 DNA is TGTGCCAGCAGTTTAGTCAGAGAGACCCAGTACTTC. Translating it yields CASSLVRETQYF. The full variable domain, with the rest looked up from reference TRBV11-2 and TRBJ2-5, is EAGVAQSPRYKIIEKRQSVAFWCNPISGHATLYWYQQILGQGPKLLIQFQNNGVVDDSQLPKDRFSAERLKGVDSTLKIQPAKLEDSAVYLCASSLVRETQYFGPGTRLLVL.

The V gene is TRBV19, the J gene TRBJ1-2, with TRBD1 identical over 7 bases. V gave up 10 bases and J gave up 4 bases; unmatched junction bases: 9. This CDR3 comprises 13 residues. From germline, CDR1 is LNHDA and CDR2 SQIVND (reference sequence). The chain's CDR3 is CATLPGQLYGYTF. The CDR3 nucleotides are TGTGCCACTCTCCCGGGACAGCTCTATGGCTACACCTTC. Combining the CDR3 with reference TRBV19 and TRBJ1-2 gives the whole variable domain DGGITQSPKYLFRKEGQNVTLSCEQNLNHDAMYWYRQDPGQGLRLIYYSQIVNDFQKGDIAEGYSVSREKKESFPLTVTSAQKNPTAFYLCATLPGQLYGYTFGSGTRLTVV.

The DNA for the CDR3 is TGTGCCAGCAGTTACTCTATTATGGGCAGTAACACTGAAGCTTTCTTT. It is translated as CASSYSIMGSNTEAFF. This chain uses TRBV6-6 with TRBJ1-1, with D unclear. Looked up from germline, CDR1 is MNHNY and CDR2 is SVGAGI (reference sequence). The V and J ends lost 0 bases and 2 bases respectively, with 13 bases between them. This CDR3 is built from 16 residues.

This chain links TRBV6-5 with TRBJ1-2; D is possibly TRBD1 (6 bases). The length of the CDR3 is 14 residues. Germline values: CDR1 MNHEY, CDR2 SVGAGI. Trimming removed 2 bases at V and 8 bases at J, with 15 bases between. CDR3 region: CASSYRDNSRGYTF. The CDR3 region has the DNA TGTGCCAGCAGTTACCGGGACAATTCTCGGGGCTACACCTTC.

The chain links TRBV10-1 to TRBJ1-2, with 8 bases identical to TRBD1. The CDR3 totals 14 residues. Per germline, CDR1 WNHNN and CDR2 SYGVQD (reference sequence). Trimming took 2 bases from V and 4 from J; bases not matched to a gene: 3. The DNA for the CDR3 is TGCGCCAGCAGTGAGGGACAGGGCAGCTATGGCTACACCTTC. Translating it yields CASSEGQGSYGYTF.

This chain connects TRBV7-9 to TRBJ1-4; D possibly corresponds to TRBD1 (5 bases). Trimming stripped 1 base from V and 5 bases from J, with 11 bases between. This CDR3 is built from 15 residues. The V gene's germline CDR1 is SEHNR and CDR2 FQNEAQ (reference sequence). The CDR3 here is CASSLGQGRNEKLFF. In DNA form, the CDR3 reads TGTGCCAGCAGCTTAGGGCAGGGAAGAAATGAAAAACTGTTTTTT.

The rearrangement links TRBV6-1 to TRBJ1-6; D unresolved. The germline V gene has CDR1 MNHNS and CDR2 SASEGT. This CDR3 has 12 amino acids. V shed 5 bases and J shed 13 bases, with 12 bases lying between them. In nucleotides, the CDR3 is TGTGCCAGCAGTTCCCCCAGGTTTCCCCTCCACTTT. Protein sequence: CASSSPRFPLHF.

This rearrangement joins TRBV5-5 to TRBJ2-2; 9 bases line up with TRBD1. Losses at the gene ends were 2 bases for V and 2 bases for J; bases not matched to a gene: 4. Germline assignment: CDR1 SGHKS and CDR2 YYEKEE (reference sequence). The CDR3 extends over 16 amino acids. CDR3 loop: CASSLTGGRNTGELFF. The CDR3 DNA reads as TGTGCCAGCAGCTTAACAGGGGGCCGAAACACCGGGGAGCTGTTTTTT.

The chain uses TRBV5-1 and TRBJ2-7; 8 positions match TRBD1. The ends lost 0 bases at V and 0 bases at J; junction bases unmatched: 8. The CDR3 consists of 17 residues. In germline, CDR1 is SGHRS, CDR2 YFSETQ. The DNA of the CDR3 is TGCGCCAGCAGCTTGGCCGGACAGGGCCGATTCTCCTACGAGCAGTACTTC. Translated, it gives CASSLAGQGRFSYEQYF.

CDR3 sequence: CASSYAVSYEKLFF. CDR3 nucleotides: TGTGCCAGCAGTTATGCAGTATCGTATGAAAAACTGTTTTTT. V and J are TRBV6-5 and TRBJ1-4; D ambiguous. The CDR3 covers 14 residues. Germline lookup yields CDR1 MNHEY and CDR2 SVGAGI. V lost 3 bases and J 6 bases, leaving 11 bases between the germline ends.

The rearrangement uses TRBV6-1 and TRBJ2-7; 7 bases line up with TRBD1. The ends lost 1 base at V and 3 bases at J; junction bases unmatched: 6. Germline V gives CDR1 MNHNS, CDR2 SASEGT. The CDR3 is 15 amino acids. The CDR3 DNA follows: TGTGCCAGCAGTGAAGATGCAGGGGGAATCTACGAGCAGTACTTC. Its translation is CASSEDAGGIYEQYF.

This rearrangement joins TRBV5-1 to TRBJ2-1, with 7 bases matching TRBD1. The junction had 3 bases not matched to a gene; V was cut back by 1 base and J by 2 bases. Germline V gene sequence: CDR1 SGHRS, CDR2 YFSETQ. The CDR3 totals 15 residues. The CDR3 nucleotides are TGCGCCAGCAGCTTGCGGGACAGCCCCTACAATGAGCAGTTCTTC. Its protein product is CASSLRDSPYNEQFF.

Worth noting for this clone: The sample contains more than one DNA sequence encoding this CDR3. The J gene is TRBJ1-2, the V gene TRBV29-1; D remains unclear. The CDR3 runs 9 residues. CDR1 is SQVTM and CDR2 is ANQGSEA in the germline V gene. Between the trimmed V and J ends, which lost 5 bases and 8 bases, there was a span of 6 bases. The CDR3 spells CSVLEGYTF. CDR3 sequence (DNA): TGCAGCGTTCTGGAGGGCTACACCTTC.

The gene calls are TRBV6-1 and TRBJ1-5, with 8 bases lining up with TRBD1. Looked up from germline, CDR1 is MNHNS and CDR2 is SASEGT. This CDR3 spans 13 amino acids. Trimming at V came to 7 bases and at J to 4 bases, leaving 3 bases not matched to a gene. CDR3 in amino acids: CASTRQGNQPQHF. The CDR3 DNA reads TGTGCCAGCACCCGACAGGGGAATCAGCCCCAGCATTTT.